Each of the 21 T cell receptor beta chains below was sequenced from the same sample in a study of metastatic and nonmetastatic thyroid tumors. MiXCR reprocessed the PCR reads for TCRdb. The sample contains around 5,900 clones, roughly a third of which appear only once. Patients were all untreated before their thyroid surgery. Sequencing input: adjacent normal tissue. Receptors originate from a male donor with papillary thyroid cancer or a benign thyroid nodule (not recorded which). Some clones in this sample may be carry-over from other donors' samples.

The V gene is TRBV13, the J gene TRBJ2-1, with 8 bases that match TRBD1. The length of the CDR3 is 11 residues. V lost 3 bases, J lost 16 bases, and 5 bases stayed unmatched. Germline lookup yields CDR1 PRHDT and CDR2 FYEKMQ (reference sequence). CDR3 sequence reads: CASSLGQGAFF. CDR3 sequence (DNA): TGTGCCAGCAGCTTGGGGCAGGGGGCATTCTTC.

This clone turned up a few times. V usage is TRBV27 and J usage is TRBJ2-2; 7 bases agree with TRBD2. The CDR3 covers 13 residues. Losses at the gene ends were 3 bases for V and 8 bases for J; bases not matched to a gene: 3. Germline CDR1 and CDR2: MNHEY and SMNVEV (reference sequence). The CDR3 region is CASSFSGLGELFF. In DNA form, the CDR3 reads TGTGCCAGCAGTTTTAGCGGGTTAGGGGAGCTGTTTTTT.

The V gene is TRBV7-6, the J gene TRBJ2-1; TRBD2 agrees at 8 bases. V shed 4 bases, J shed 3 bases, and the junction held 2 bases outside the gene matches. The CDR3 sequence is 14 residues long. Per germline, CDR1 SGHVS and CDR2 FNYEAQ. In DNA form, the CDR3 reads TGTGCCAGCAGCTCACTAGCGGACTACAATGAGCAGTTCTTC. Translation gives CASSSLADYNEQFF.

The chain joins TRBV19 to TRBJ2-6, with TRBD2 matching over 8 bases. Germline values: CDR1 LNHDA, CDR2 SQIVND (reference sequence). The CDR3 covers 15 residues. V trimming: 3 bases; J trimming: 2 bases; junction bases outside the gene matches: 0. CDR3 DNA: TGTGCCAGTAGTATTAGCGGGGCTGGGGCCAACGTCCTGACTTTC. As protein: CASSISGAGANVLTF.

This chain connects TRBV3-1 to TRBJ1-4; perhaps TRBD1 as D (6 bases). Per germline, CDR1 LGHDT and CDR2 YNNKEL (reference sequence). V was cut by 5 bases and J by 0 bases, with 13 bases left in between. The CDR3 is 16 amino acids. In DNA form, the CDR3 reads TGTGCCAGCAGCTCCACCGGGACATCAACTAATGAAAAACTGTTTTTT. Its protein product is CASSSTGTSTNEKLFF.

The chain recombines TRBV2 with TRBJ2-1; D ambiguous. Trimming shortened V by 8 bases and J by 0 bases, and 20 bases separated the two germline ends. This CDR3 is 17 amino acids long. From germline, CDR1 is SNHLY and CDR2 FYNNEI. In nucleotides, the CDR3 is TGTGCCAGCTCTTCAACTCCCCTCACGAGCTCCTACAATGAGCAGTTCTTC. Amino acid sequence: CASSSTPLTSSYNEQFF.

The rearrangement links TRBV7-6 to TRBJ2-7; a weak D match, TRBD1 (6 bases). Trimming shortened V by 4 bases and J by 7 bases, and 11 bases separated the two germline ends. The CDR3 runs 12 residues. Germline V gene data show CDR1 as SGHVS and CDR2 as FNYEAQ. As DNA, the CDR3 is TGTGCCAGCAGCTCACAGGGTGAAGAGCAGTACTTC. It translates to CASSSQGEEQYF.

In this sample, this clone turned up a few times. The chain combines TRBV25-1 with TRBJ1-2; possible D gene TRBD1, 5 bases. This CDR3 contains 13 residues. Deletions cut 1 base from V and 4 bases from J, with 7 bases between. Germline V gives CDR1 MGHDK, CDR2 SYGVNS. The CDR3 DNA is TGTGCCAGCAGTGAATGGGGCAGCTATGGCTACACCTTC. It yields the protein CASSEWGSYGYTF.

CDR3 in amino acids: CASSRTSWETQYF. The CDR3 nucleotides read TGTGCCAGCAGCCGGACTAGTTGGGAGACCCAGTACTTC. The chain combines TRBV3-1 with TRBJ2-5; the match to TRBD2 covers 7 bases. V lost 4 bases, J lost 5 bases, and 4 bases stayed unmatched. The germline V gene encodes CDR1 LGHDT and CDR2 YNNKEL (reference sequence). The CDR3 contains 13 residues.

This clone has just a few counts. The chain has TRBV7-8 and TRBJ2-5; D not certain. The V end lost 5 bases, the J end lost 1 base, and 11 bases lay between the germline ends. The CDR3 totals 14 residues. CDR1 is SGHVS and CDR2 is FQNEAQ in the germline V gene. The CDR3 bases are TGTGCCAGCAGCCATTGGCGTCCCCAAGAGACCCAGTACTTC. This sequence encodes CASSHWRPQETQYF.

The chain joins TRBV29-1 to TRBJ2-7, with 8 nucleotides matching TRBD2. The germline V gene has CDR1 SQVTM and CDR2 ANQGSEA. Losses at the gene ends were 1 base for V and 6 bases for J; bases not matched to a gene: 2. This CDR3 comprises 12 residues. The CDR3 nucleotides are TGCAGCGTTGAAGGGACTAGCACCGAGCAGTACTTC. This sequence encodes CSVEGTSTEQYF.

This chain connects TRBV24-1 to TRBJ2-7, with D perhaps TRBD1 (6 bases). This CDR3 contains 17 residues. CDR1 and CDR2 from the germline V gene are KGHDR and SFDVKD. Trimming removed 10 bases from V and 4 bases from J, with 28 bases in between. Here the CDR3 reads CATSNRDRRGIRYEQYF. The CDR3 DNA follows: TGTGCCACTTCAAACCGGGACCGCAGGGGTATTAGGTACGAGCAGTACTTC.

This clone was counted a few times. The DNA for the CDR3 is TGCAGCGTTGAAGATCGGCCAAGGGCCTACACCTTC. Translation: CSVEDRPRAYTF. The V and J genes are TRBV29-1 and TRBJ1-2; D is unclear. Germline V lookup: CDR1 SQVTM, CDR2 ANQGSEA. V lost 0 bases to trimming and J lost 10 bases, with 12 bases between them. The CDR3 loop spans 12 amino acids. The full variable domain, with the rest looked up from reference TRBV29-1 and TRBJ1-2, is SAVISQKPSRDICQRGTSLTIQCQVDSQVTMMFWYRQQPGQSLTLIATANQGSEATYESGFVIDKFPISRPNLTFSTLTVSNMSPEDSSIYLCSVEDRPRAYTFGSGTRLTVV.

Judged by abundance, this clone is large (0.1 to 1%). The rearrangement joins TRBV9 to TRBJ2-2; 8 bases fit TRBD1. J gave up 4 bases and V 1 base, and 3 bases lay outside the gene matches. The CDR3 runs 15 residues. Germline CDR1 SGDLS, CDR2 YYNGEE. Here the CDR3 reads CASSVWQGATGELFF. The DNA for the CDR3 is TGTGCCAGCAGCGTATGGCAGGGGGCCACCGGGGAGCTGTTTTTT.

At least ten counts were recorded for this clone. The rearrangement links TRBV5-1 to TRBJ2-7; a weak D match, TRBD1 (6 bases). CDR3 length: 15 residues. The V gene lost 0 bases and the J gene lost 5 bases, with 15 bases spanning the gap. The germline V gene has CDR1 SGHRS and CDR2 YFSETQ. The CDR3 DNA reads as TGCGCCAGCAGCTTGGGTCACAGGGATATCCACGAGCAGTACTTC. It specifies CASSLGHRDIHEQYF.

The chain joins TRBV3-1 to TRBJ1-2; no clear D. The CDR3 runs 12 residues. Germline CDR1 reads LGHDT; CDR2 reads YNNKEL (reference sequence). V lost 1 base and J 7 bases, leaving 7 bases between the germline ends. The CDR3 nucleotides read TGTGCCAGCAGCCAAGGCGGGAGTGGCTACACCTTC. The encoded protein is CASSQGGSGYTF.

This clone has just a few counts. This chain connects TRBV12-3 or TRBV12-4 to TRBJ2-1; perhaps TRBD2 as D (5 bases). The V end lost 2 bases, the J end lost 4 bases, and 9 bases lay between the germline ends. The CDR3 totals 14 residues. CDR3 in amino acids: CASSLTSGYNEQFF. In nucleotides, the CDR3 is TGTGCCAGCAGTTTAACTAGTGGATACAATGAGCAGTTCTTC.

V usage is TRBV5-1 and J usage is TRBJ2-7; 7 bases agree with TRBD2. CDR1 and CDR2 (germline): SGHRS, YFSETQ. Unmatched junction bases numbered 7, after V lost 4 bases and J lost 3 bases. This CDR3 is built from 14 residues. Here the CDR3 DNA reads TGCGCCAGCAGCCCACGCGGGGGTTACTACGAGCAGTACTTC. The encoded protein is CASSPRGGYYEQYF.

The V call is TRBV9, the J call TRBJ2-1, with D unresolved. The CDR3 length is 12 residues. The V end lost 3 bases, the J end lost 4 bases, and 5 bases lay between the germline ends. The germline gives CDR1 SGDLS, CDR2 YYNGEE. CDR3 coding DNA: TGTGCCAGCAGCGCCGCGTACAATGAGCAGTTCTTC. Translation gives CASSAAYNEQFF.

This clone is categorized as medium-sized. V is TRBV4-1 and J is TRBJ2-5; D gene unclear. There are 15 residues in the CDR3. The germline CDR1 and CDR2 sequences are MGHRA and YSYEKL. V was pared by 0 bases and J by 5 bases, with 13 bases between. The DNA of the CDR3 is TGCGCCAGCAGCCAAGATTCCAGCATTCTGGAGACCCAGTACTTC. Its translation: CASSQDSSILETQYF.

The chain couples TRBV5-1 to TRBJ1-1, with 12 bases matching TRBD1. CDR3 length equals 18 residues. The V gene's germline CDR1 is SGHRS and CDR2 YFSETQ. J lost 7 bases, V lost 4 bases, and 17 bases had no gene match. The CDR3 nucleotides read TGCGCCAGCAGCCAATTTATGGGGACAGGGGGCAAGGGGGTTGAAGCTTTCTTT. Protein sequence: CASSQFMGTGGKGVEAFF. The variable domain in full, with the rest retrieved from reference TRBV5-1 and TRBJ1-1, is KAGVTQTPRYLIKTRGQQVTLSCSPISGHRSVSWYQQTPGQGLQFLFEYFSETQRNKGNFPGRFSGRQFSNSRSEMNVSTLELGDSALYLCASSQFMGTGGKGVEAFFGQGTRLTVV.